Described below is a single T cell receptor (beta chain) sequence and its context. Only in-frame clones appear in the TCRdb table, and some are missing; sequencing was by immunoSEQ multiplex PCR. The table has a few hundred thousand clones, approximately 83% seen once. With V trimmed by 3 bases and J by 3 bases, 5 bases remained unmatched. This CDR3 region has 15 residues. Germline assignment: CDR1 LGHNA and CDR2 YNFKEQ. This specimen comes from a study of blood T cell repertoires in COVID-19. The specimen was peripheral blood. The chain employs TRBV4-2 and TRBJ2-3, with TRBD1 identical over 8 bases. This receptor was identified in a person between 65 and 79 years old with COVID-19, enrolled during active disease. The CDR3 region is CASSQDGTGTDTQYF. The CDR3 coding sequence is TGTGCCAGCAGCCAGGACGGGACAGGAACAGATACGCAGTATTTT.